This is a list of T cell receptor beta chains from one sample in a study of shared clonotypes between healthy human individuals. Sequencing used immunoSEQ multiplex PCR; TCRdb keeps in-frame clones, though not all of them. Altogether about 600,000 clones are present, around 95% being singletons, with the ten largest covering around 0.11%. Sequencing used naive CD8+ T cells sorted from blood. The receptors derive from a woman in her twenties or thirties in good health. The CDR3 runs from the conserved cysteine through the conserved F or W. The order of the fields is V gene, CDR3 protein.

V: TRBV6-1; CDR3: CASSEDPAGEETQYF
V: TRBV2; CDR3: CASSDSRPYEQYF
V: TRBV4-1; CDR3: CASSQQLVNEQFF
V: TRBV5-1; CDR3: CASSAQGIIIKADQPQHF
V: TRBV28; CDR3: CASSFVEPNTEAFF
V: TRBV6-4; CDR3: CASSRDSFDYGYTF
V: TRBV5-6; CDR3: CASSWPREAGDPEQFF
V: TRBV5-6; CDR3: CASNTGQTTYTQYF
V: TRBV28; CDR3: CASSPLGGQGFTEAFF
V: TRBV27; CDR3: CASSLYRGDSYEQYF
V: TRBV7-9; CDR3: CASSLEANNEQFF
V: TRBV25-1; CDR3: CASSEKGYTEAFF
V: TRBV6-1; CDR3: CASSKDGNYEQYF
V: TRBV7-2; CDR3: CASSLGWGTVNEQFF
V: TRBV2; CDR3: CASSEGFQGVYSNQPQHF
V: TRBV27; CDR3: CASSLYSTSGSIYEQYF
V: TRBV25-1; CDR3: CASWEGNSDDSYEQYF
V: TRBV7-8; CDR3: CASSLARGQGYTF
V: TRBV28; CDR3: CASLGQGKQPQHF